This T cell receptor beta chain is drawn from a study of CD8 T cells in ankylosing spondylitis. Overall study results and limits: Earlier authors reported some of these motif variants in reactive arthritis synovial fluid and blood. There was reportedly significant enrichment of clones that were disease-linked in matched ankylosing spondylitis synovial fluid. With a CD8+ phenotype, disease-linked clones were relatively rare in peripheral blood. Apparently characteristic of ankylosing spondylitis blood was a TCR beta motif (fewer than 10 highly homologous variants).

As to this clonotype: The antigen is not known.

The CDR3 loop spans 14 amino acids. V was clipped by 0 bases and J by 7 bases, with 11 bases between them. CDR1 is SGHRS, CDR2 YFSETQ, per germline. As the method for making TCR beta libraries, quantitative 5'-RACE with molecular barcodes was used. One entry per CDR3 protein results from TCRdb running MiXCR on the 5' RACE reads. Seen here are 670,000 or so distinct CDR3 sequences, roughly 19% observed once, and the top ten hold roughly a fifth. This chain joins TRBV5-1 and TRBJ2-1; D possibly uses TRBD1 or TRBD2 (6 bases each). Specimen: blood, either unsorted or a sorted T cell fraction (not recorded which). This TCR was recovered from a male donor with ankylosing spondylitis. The CDR3 protein is CASSLGGARNEQFF. The CDR3 DNA reads as TGCGCCAGCAGCTTGGGGGGGGCCAGGAATGAGCAGTTCTTC.